Included here is one T cell receptor (beta chain) sequence, with context. This entry belongs to a study of cytomegalovirus exposure and HLA in healthy donors. PCR was performed using 60 Vbeta and 13 Jbeta primers. This table comes from immunoSEQ multiplex PCR, and its TCRdb copy is limited to in-frame clones, with some not included. The sample lists around 170,000 clones; about four fifths were seen once. Between the trimmed V and J ends, which lost 1 base and 11 bases, there was a span of 14 bases. The CDR3 is 13 residues long. In germline, CDR1 is MNHNS, CDR2 SASEGT. Sequencing was performed on PBMCs. The V and J genes are TRBV6-1 and TRBJ1-1; D uncertain. The source of this sequence is a woman between 50 and 59 years old in good health and CMV-seropositive. The CDR3 spells CASSEGNPLSAFF. The CDR3 DNA reads TGTGCCAGCAGTGAAGGAAATCCCCTAAGTGCTTTCTTT.